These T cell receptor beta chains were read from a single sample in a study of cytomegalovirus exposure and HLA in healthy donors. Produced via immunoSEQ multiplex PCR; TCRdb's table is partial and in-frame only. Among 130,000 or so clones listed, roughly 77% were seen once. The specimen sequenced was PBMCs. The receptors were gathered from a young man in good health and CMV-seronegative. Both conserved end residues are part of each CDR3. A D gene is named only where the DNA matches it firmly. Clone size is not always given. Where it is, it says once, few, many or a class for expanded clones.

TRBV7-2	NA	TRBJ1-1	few	TGTGCCAGCAGCTCACTAGGAGGGTCGGTTTACCCCGAAGCTTTCTTT	CASSSLGGSVYPEAFF
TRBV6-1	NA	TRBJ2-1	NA	TGTGCCAGCAGGAAAGGGGTCCCTGGGGACAATGAGCAGTTCTTC	CASRKGVPGDNEQFF
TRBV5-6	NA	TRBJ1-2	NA	TGTGCCAGCAGCCCGGGGGGGTATGGCTACACCTTC	CASSPGGYGYTF
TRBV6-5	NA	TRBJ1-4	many	TGTGCCAGCCAGAATCCAACTAATGAAAAACTGTTTTTT	CASQNPTNEKLFF
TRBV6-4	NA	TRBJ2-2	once	TGTGCCAGCAGTGACAGCCCAAACACCGGGGAGCTGTTTTTT	CASSDSPNTGELFF
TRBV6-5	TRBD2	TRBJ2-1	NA	TGTGCCAGCAGTTACCACGCTAGCGGGGCCAATGAGCAGTTCTTC	CASSYHASGANEQFF
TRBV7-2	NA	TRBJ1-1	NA	TGTGCCAGCAGCTTAGCAGGGGATGCTGAAGCTTTCTTT	CASSLAGDAEAFF
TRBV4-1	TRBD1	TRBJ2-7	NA	TGCGCCAGCAGCCAGAGGCGGACCGGGACAGGGGCCCACGAGCAGTACTTC	CASSQRRTGTGAHEQYF
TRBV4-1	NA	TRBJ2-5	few	TGCGCCAGCAGCCAAGATCCTACAGCCGAAGAGACCCAGTACTTC	CASSQDPTAEETQYF
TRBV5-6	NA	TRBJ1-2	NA	TGTGCCAGCAGCCCGCGGGGTTATGGCTACACCTTC	CASSPRGYGYTF
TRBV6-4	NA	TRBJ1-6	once	TGTGCCAGCAGTGTTGAGGTCCGCTCACCCCTCCACTTT	CASSVEVRSPLHF
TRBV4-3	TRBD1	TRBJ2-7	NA	TGCGCCAGCAGCCAAGAATGGGGGACAGCCTACGAGCAGTACTTC	CASSQEWGTAYEQYF
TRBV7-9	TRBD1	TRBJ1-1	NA	TGTGCCAGCAGCTTAACAGGGGGGGTCACTGAAGCTTTCTTT	CASSLTGGVTEAFF
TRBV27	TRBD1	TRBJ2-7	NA	TGTGCCAGCAGGGGGACAGGGGGCAGCTACGAGCAGTACTTC	CASRGTGGSYEQYF
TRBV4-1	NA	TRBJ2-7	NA	TGCGCCAGCAGCCGCCGTGAGGTATTGGACACCGAGCAGTACTTC	CASSRREVLDTEQYF
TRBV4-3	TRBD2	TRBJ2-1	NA	TGCGCCAGCAGCCAAGAACTAGCGGGAAGGTATGAGCAGTTCTTC	CASSQELAGRYEQFF
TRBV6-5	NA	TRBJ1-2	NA	TGTGCCAGCAGTTACTCGACTTCCCCCGGGGACTATGGCTACACCTTC	CASSYSTSPGDYGYTF